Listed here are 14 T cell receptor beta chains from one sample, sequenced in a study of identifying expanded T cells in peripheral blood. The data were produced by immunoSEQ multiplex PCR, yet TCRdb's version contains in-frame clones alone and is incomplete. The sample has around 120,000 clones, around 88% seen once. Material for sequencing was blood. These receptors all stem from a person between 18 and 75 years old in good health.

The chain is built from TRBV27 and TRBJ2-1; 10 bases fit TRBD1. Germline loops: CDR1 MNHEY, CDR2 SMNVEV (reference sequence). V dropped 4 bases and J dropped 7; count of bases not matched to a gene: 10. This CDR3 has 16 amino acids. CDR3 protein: CASSSDRGRFGNEQFF. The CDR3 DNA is TGTGCCAGCAGTTCCGACAGGGGGCGGTTTGGTAATGAGCAGTTCTTC.

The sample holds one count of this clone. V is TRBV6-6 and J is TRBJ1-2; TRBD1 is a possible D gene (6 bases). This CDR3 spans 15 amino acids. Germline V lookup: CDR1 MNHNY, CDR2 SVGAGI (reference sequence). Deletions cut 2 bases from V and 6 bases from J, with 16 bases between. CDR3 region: CASSYPTGTGDGYTF. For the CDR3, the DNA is TGTGCCAGCAGTTACCCAACAGGGACTGGGGATGGCTACACCTTC.

In DNA form, the CDR3 reads TGTGCCAGCTTTGGGGGATCGGAGACCCAGTACTTC. The encoded protein is CASFGGSETQYF. This rearrangement joins TRBV28 to TRBJ2-5, with D possibly called TRBD1 or TRBD2 (5 bases each). The germline V gene has CDR1 MDHEN and CDR2 SYDVKM. This CDR3 contains 12 residues. Trimming cost V 8 bases and J 5 bases, with 12 bases left between them.

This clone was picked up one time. CDR3 DNA: TGTGCCAGCAGCTTACTGTTGGGTGAGCAGTTCTTC. Translation gives CASSLLLGEQFF. The chain combines TRBV7-2 with TRBJ2-1, with D uncertain. Germline lookup yields CDR1 SGHTA and CDR2 FQGNSA. This CDR3 has 12 residues. V lost 2 bases to trimming and J lost 9 bases, with 8 bases between them.

The DNA of the CDR3 is TGTGCCATCTCCAACCCGGGGGACAGAGCTAACTATGGCTACACCTTC. It is translated as CAISNPGDRANYGYTF. The chain couples TRBV19 to TRBJ1-2; 7 nucleotides match TRBD1. In germline, CDR1 is LNHDA, CDR2 SQIVND (reference sequence). This CDR3 has 16 amino acids. The V segment lost 10 bases and the J segment 0 bases; nucleotides outside the gene matches: 14.

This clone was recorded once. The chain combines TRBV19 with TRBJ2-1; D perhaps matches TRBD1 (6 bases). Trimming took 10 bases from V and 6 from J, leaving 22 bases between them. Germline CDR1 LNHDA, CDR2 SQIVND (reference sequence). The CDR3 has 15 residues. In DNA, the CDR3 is TGTGCCACGATAAATAGGGACACGACTTTCAATGAGCAGTTCTTC. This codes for CATINRDTTFNEQFF.

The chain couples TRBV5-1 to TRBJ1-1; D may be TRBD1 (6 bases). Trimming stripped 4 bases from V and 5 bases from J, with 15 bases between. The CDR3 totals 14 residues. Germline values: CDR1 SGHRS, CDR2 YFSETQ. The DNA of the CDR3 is TGCGCCAGCAGCCGAGAGACCCAGGGGACTGAAGCTTTCTTT. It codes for CASSRETQGTEAFF. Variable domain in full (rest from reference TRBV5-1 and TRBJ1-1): KAGVTQTPRYLIKTRGQQVTLSCSPISGHRSVSWYQQTPGQGLQFLFEYFSETQRNKGNFPGRFSGRQFSNSRSEMNVSTLELGDSALYLCASSRETQGTEAFFGQGTRLTVV.

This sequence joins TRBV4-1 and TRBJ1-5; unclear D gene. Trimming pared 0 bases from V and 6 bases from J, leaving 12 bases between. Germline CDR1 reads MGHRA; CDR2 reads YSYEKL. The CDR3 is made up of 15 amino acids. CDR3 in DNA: TGCGCCAGCAGCCAAGATAGAACAGAGGGTCAGCCCCAGCATTTT. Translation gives CASSQDRTEGQPQHF.

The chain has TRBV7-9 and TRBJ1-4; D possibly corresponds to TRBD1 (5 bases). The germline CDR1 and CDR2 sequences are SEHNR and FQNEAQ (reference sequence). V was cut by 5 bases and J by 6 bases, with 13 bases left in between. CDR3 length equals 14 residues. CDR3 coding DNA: TGTGCCAGCAGCCCGGGGGGAGCGGATGAAAAACTGTTTTTT. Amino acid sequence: CASSPGGADEKLFF.

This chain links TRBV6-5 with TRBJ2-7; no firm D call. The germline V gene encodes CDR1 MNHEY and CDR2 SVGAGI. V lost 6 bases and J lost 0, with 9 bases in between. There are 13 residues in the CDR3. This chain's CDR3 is CASSHGRSYEQYF. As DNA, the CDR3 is TGTGCCAGCAGCCACGGCCGCTCCTACGAGCAGTACTTC.

Here the CDR3 reads CASSRTGAFPDYGYTF. The CDR3 DNA sequence: TGTGCCAGCAGTAGGACAGGGGCCTTTCCGGACTATGGCTACACCTTC. This chain connects TRBV27 to TRBJ1-2, with TRBD1 matching over 9 bases. The V segment lost 5 bases and the J segment 3 bases; nucleotides outside the gene matches: 10. The length of the CDR3 is 16 residues. Germline CDR1 reads MNHEY; CDR2 reads SMNVEV (reference sequence).

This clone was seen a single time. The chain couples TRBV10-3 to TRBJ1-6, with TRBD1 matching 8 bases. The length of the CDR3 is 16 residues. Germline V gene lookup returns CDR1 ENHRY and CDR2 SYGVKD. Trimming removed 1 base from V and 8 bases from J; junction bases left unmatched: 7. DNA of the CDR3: TGTGCCATCAGTGAGTACCCAGGGGGCACGGATTCACCCCTCCACTTT. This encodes CAISEYPGGTDSPLHF.

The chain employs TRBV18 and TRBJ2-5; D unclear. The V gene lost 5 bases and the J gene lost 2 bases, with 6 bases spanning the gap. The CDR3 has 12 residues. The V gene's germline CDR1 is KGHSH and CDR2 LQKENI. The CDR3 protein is CASSSAQETQYF. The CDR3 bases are TGTGCCAGCTCATCTGCACAAGAGACCCAGTACTTC.

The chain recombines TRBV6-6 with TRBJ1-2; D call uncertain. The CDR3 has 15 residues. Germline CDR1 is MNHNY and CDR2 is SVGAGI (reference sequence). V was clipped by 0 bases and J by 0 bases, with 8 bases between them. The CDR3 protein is CASSYSLLSNYGYTF. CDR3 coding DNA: TGTGCCAGCAGTTACTCTCTACTATCTAACTATGGCTACACCTTC.